Listed here is a single TCR beta chain. In this sample, this clonotype turned up many times. Its target antigen remains unknown. Nothing much larger sits one base from this clone, and base qualities are not available. The CDR3 numbers 14 residues from cysteine through phenylalanine. Only the CDR3 region is kept as DNA, spanning 42 bases read in frame from base 1. V is pared back by 0 bases and J by 2 bases, with 7 bases lying between the germline termini. CDR1 SGHVS and CDR2 FNYEAQ are derived from the germline V gene. Moderately to severely active disease, a Clinical Activity Score of at least 3, a NOSPECS grade of at least 4, and a duration under 3 months were present in ophthalmopathy patients. Exclusion was applied to patients with uncontrolled infections, other autoimmune diseases, pregnancy or lactation. Diagnoses were based on clinical symptoms, serum thyroxine and TRAb, thyroid ultrasound and orbital computed tomography. Ficoll-Paque density gradient centrifugation was used to isolate PBMCs from about 10 ml of fresh peripheral blood. Trizol reagent was used to extract total RNA, and RNA quality was then checked on an Agilent 2100 Bioanalyzer.

The sample originates from a study of T cells in Graves' hyperthyroidism and ophthalmopathy (dated 2019 in TCRdb). In terms of the full investigation: Peripheral blood samples were taken at initial diagnosis, before any treatment was given. After blood sampling, hyperthyroidism patients were treated with methimazole at a starting dose of 30 mg daily, and ophthalmopathy patients were treated with high-dose intravenous methylprednisolone. Prospective prediction of ophthalmopathy was tested in an independent validation cohort consisting of under 20 hyperthyroidism patients and 15 to 17 patients who later progressed to ophthalmopathy. The paper reports TCR Vbeta CDR3 sequencing of 135 peripheral blood samples: around 45 ophthalmopathy, roughly 74 hyperthyroidism and approximately 17 progressor patients. The approximately 100 discovery patients were randomly split 7:3 into training and test sets. Thyroid tissue and blood T-cell repertoires from over 5 Graves' hyperthyroidism patients were also compared in the study. To identify TCR V-J signatures that set the groups apart, the researchers used a discovery cohort of about a hundred patients, made up of around 42 with Graves' ophthalmopathy and around 58 with stable Graves' hyperthyroidism.

Amplification of TCR beta CDR3 regions was carried out from RNA transcripts. The first round of RT-PCR for the TCR CDR3 was performed with the HTBI primer set and the Qiagen OneStep RT-PCR kit. Libraries were constructed in a second round of multiplex PCR, after which size selection and purification were performed. The libraries were sequenced on an Illumina HiSeq2000 using paired-end 100 bp reads. As for how the authors treated the data: SOAPnuke was used to process the raw data, throwing out any read that contained adapters or uncalled bases, had a mean Phred below 15, or lacked an exact constant-primer or identifier match. High-quality paired reads were merged using COPE v1.2.5, and each unique nucleotide sequence was defined as a clonotype. MiTCR v1.1 was used to align the clonotypes against IMGT TRBV, TRBD and TRBJ reference segments. The analysis was restricted to V-J combinations with a frequency above 0.0001, which together covered 99.2% of the repertoires. A TCS score was defined as the ratio of F50 (clonal expansion) to E x V (chaos), with BLOSUM62-based TCRdist applied between CDR3 peptides within each V-J. Welch's t-statistics and random forest reduced around 510 V-J features to 10 to 15, which were used in a naive Bayes classifier (R e1071). Using fastp trimming at Q25 and MiXCR clonotype assembly, TCRdb reanalyzed the public sequencing data and kept in-frame beta chains. All rows with the same CDR3 protein become a single entry with the most common DNA and genes. What appears here as the V and J calls and clone size reflects TCRdb's work, not the paper's. Across this sample there are a few hundred thousand distinct CDR3 sequences, with more than 15% seen only once. The ten largest make up around 55% of the sample.

Results and caveats for the whole study, not just this receptor: In validation, the model predicted progression to ophthalmopathy a median of 6.5 months before onset, with over 60% sensitivity and 72.22% specificity. No statistical method was used to fix the sample size in advance, and group allocation was not hidden from the investigators. Most expanded thyroid clonotypes (frequency above 0.001) were also detected in blood, suggesting blood repertoires may reflect thyroid immune responses. A model built on a 13 V-J signature distinguished ophthalmopathy from stable hyperthyroidism, reaching roughly 88% sensitivity and about 81% specificity in cross-validation and 80%/75% in testing.

The receptor's source is an older woman with Graves' ophthalmopathy. The sequence joins TRBV7-6 to TRBJ2-5; the D segment cannot be called with confidence. Sequences were obtained from blood. In nucleotide form, the sequence is TGTGCCAGCAGCTTAGCCCTTCTACAAGAGACCCAGTACTTC. It codes for CASSLALLQETQYF.